Each of the 8 T cell receptor beta chains below was sequenced from the same sample in a study of siplizumab effects on memory and regulatory T cells. The method was immunoSEQ multiplex PCR; TCRdb's version includes in-frame clones alone and lacks a portion of them. The sample lists about 46,000 clones, over 85% occurring once. Sequencing input: CD8+ T cells sorted from blood. These receptors all come from a human donor in good health.

V usage is TRBV7-9 and J usage is TRBJ2-1; 7 positions agree with TRBD1. Germline V gives CDR1 SEHNR, CDR2 FQNEAQ (reference sequence). This CDR3 is 15 amino acids long. Losses at the gene ends were 6 bases for V and 7 bases for J; bases not matched to a gene: 12. CDR3 in DNA: TGTGCCAGCAGTTACAAACAGGGGAATCCTAATGAGCAGTTCTTC. Its translation: CASSYKQGNPNEQFF.

This clone was seen a single time. The chain carries TRBV15 and TRBJ1-1; a weak D match, TRBD1 (5 bases). V lost 5 bases, J lost 3 bases, and 16 bases lay in between. This CDR3 spans 15 amino acids. The germline gives CDR1 LNHNV, CDR2 YYDKDF (reference sequence). The CDR3 sequence is CATSRTFGTDTEAFF. CDR3 DNA sequence: TGTGCCACCAGCCGAACTTTTGGGACGGACACTGAAGCTTTCTTT. Using reference TRBV15 and TRBJ1-1 for the parts outside the CDR3, the full variable domain is DAMVIQNPRYQVTQFGKPVTLSCSQTLNHNVMYWYQQKSSQAPKLLFHYYDKDFNNEADTPDNFQSRRPNTSFCFLDIRSPGLGDTAMYLCATSRTFGTDTEAFFGQGTRLTVV.

The genes are TRBV15 and TRBJ2-6; possibly TRBD2 for D (5 bases). V was pared by 4 bases and J by 0 bases, with 7 bases between. The CDR3 loop spans 15 amino acids. Per germline, CDR1 LNHNV and CDR2 YYDKDF (reference sequence). For the CDR3, the DNA is TGTGCCACCAGCATAGGGAGCTCTGGGGCCAACGTCCTGACTTTC. Translation gives CATSIGSSGANVLTF. Full variable domain (remainder filled in from reference TRBV15 and TRBJ2-6): DAMVIQNPRYQVTQFGKPVTLSCSQTLNHNVMYWYQQKSSQAPKLLFHYYDKDFNNEADTPDNFQSRRPNTSFCFLDIRSPGLGDTAMYLCATSIGSSGANVLTFGAGSRLTVL.

The rearrangement joins TRBV7-8 to TRBJ2-7, with 9 bases that match TRBD2. V shed 8 bases and J 6 bases; nucleotides not matched to a gene: 11. The CDR3 totals 14 residues. Germline CDR1 reads SGHVS; CDR2 reads FQNEAQ. DNA of the CDR3: TGTGCCAGCTTCCCCGGGGCGGGAGGGTCCGAGCAGTACTTC. Protein: CASFPGAGGSEQYF. The whole variable domain, filled in from reference TRBV7-8 and TRBJ2-7, reads GAGVSQSPRYKVAKRGQDVALRCDPISGHVSLFWYQQALGQGPEFLTYFQNEAQLDKSGLPSDRFFAERPEGSVSTLKIQRTQQEDSAVYLCASFPGAGGSEQYFGPGTRLTVT.

The chain joins TRBV19 to TRBJ2-7, with D possibly being TRBD1 (6 bases). This CDR3 contains 14 residues. The ends were cut back, 1 base at V and 0 bases at J, with 7 bases in the middle. The germline V gene has CDR1 LNHDA and CDR2 SQIVND (reference sequence). The CDR3 region is CASSIVGGSYEQYF. For the CDR3, the DNA is TGTGCCAGTAGTATAGTAGGGGGCTCCTACGAGCAGTACTTC.

About this clone: One end of the junction varies from germline; a read error may be responsible. The rearrangement joins TRBV7-9 to TRBJ2-7; weak D call: TRBD2 (9 bases). Germline V gene lookup returns CDR1 SEHNR and CDR2 FQNEAQ (reference sequence). This CDR3 has 17 residues. DNA of the CDR3: TGTGCCAGCACCTCAGGGGGCGCTTCGATCCCCCCGGGACTAGCAGGATTC. Translation gives CASTSGGASIPPGLAGF.

Worth noting for this clone: A much larger clone lies a single base off, so this may be a read error. Distinct nucleotide sequences in the sample also encode this CDR3. CDR3 in DNA: TGTGCTAGCAGTCTAGCCGGTCAGCCCCAGCATTTT. Encoded protein: CASSLAGQPQHF. The V gene is TRBV27, the J gene TRBJ1-5; D unresolved. Looked up from germline, CDR1 is MNHEY and CDR2 is SMNVEV (reference sequence). The CDR3 totals 12 residues.

The sample holds one count of this clone. The chain combines TRBV6-1 with TRBJ1-3; weak D call: TRBD1 (6 bases). This CDR3 has 13 amino acids. V shed 7 bases and J shed 2 bases, with 9 bases lying between them. Germline CDR1 reads MNHNS; CDR2 reads SASEGT. The CDR3 loop reads CASMGAAGNTIYF. The CDR3 DNA sequence: TGTGCCAGCATGGGGGCCGCTGGAAACACCATATATTTT.